This is a list of T cell receptor beta chains from one sample in a study of CD8 T cell repertoires and HIV-1 epitope variants. The protocol was immunoSEQ multiplex PCR, while the TCRdb copy is restricted to in-frame clones and leaves out a portion. The sample lists more than 85,000 clones; 74% were seen once. Sample: uncultured baseline CD8+ T cells from peripheral blood mononuclear cells (PBMCs). The receptors were gathered from a male donor with HIV. Each CDR3 is given with its conserved first and last residue.

TRBJ2-1	TRBV5-1	CASSLASVSLGNEQFF
TRBJ2-1	TRBV7-2	CASSLAIGATYNEQFF
TRBJ1-1	TRBV27	CASSTGERLLFF
TRBJ2-5	TRBV28	CASSLSMGGVKETQYF
TRBJ2-3	TRBV7-6	CASSLAPPRGADTQYF
TRBJ1-2	TRBV9	CASSQDSNYGYTF
TRBJ2-1	TRBV5-4	CASSLAGDYNEQFF
TRBJ2-3	TRBV5-1	CASSFGLAGPSTDTQYF
TRBJ1-1	TRBV6-6	CASSLRGADTEAFF
TRBJ2-7	TRBV4-3	CASSQDVGSGISYEQYF